The 13 T cell receptor beta chains below all came from one sample that was sequenced in a study of shared clonotypes between healthy human individuals. TCRdb's copy holds only in-frame clones and misses some; the assay was immunoSEQ multiplex PCR. The table lists about 690,000 clones, around 91% of them singletons, with 34% in the top ten. Sequencing input: memory CD8+ T cells from PBMCs. Described subset: CD45RO+ cells pooled with CCR7-negative TemRA cells. These receptors all stem from a young man in good health. Some clones in this sample may be carry-over from other donors' samples.

In this sample, this clone turned up many times. This chain links TRBV2 with TRBJ2-4, with D tentatively TRBD1 (6 bases). V lost 6 bases, J lost 13 bases, and 13 bases lay in between. This CDR3 region has 11 residues. CDR1 is SNHLY and CDR2 is FYNNEI in the germline V gene. This chain's CDR3 is CASRTGHLQYF. The CDR3 DNA reads TGTGCCAGCAGGACGGGACACCTACAGTACTTC.

The chain carries TRBV28 and TRBJ2-7, with 10 positions matching TRBD2. Germline V gene lookup returns CDR1 MDHEN and CDR2 SYDVKM. This CDR3 is built from 15 residues. Trimming at V came to 6 bases and at J to 5 bases, leaving 10 bases not matched to a gene. The CDR3 is CASSLTPSGSHEQYF. In nucleotides, the CDR3 is TGTGCCAGCAGCCTGACTCCTAGCGGGAGCCACGAGCAGTACTTC.

The gene calls are TRBV9 and TRBJ1-2, with D possibly matching TRBD1 (6 bases). V was pared by 2 bases and J by 2 bases, with 19 bases between. CDR1 is SGDLS, CDR2 YYNGEE, per germline. This CDR3 region has 17 residues. DNA of the CDR3: TGTGCCAGCAGCGTTTCCTTAATGGGAGGGGGAAACTATGGCTACACCTTC. Amino acids: CASSVSLMGGGNYGYTF. The complete variable domain, with remaining parts taken from reference TRBV9 and TRBJ1-2, reads DSGVTQTPKHLITATGQRVTLRCSPRSGDLSVYWYQQSLDQGLQFLIQYYNGEERAKGNILERFSAQQFPDLHSELNLSSLELGDSALYFCASSVSLMGGGNYGYTFGSGTRLTVV.

The rearrangement joins TRBV9 to TRBJ2-7; 10 bases are a match to TRBD1. V lost 3 bases and J lost 3; bases outside the gene matches: 6. The CDR3 runs 15 residues. CDR1 SGDLS and CDR2 YYNGEE come from the germline V gene. The CDR3 is CASSEGTGENYEQYF. The CDR3 nucleotides read TGTGCCAGCAGCGAGGGGACAGGGGAGAACTACGAGCAGTACTTC.

The chain joins TRBV7-9 to TRBJ2-7, with 7 bases identical to TRBD2. The CDR3 spans 14 residues. V shed 1 base, J shed 4 bases, and the junction held 4 bases outside the gene matches. Germline CDR1 SEHNR, CDR2 FQNEAQ (reference sequence). The CDR3 DNA is TGTGCCAGCAGCTTAGGCGGGAGTTGGTACGAGCAGTACTTC. It is translated as CASSLGGSWYEQYF.

This chain connects TRBV30 to TRBJ2-7; D tentatively reads TRBD1 or TRBD2 (5 bases each). Germline V gene sequence: CDR1 GTSNPN, CDR2 SVGIG (reference sequence). V was cut by 6 bases and J by 0 bases, with 12 bases left in between. The CDR3 is made up of 13 amino acids. The CDR3 protein is CACGAPNSYEQYF. In nucleotides, the CDR3 is TGTGCCTGCGGGGCGCCCAACTCCTACGAGCAGTACTTC.

V usage is TRBV5-1 and J usage is TRBJ2-6; the D gene could be TRBD1 or TRBD2 (5 bases each). Germline CDR1 and CDR2: SGHRS and YFSETQ. This CDR3 comprises 16 residues. The V end was cut by 4 bases, the J end by 2 bases, with 13 bases between. This chain's CDR3 is CASSEGQGPGANVLTF. CDR3 coding DNA: TGCGCCAGCAGCGAGGGGCAGGGACCTGGGGCCAACGTCCTGACTTTC. The full variable domain, in which reference TRBV5-1 and TRBJ2-6 provide the parts outside the CDR3, is KAGVTQTPRYLIKTRGQQVTLSCSPISGHRSVSWYQQTPGQGLQFLFEYFSETQRNKGNFPGRFSGRQFSNSRSEMNVSTLELGDSALYLCASSEGQGPGANVLTFGAGSRLTVL.

This chain links TRBV27 with TRBJ2-1, with D unclear. Germline assignment: CDR1 MNHEY and CDR2 SMNVEV (reference sequence). The CDR3 loop spans 16 amino acids. The V and J ends lost 2 bases and 5 bases respectively, with 16 bases between them. CDR3 region: CASSLVAPREDNEQFF. The DNA for the CDR3 is TGTGCCAGCAGTTTAGTCGCCCCTCGCGAGGACAATGAGCAGTTCTTC.

This chain links TRBV6-5 with TRBJ2-7, with TRBD2 matching over 16 bases. The CDR3 sequence is 14 residues long. Germline V gene sequence: CDR1 MNHEY, CDR2 SVGAGI. Trimming removed 10 bases from V and 5 bases from J; junction bases left unmatched: 5. The CDR3 DNA follows: TGTGCCACCGGGACTAGCGGGAGGGGCAACGAGCAGTACTTC. It encodes CATGTSGRGNEQYF.

The rearrangement joins TRBV29-1 to TRBJ1-1; D unresolved. The CDR3 contains 13 residues. The germline V and J ends were trimmed by 2 bases and 1 base, with 8 bases remaining between them. The germline V gene encodes CDR1 SQVTM and CDR2 ANQGSEA. The CDR3 is CSVEPSPNTEAFF. CDR3 sequence (DNA): TGCAGCGTTGAACCCAGCCCGAACACTGAAGCTTTCTTT.

This chain joins TRBV14 and TRBJ2-1, with 8 bases aligning to TRBD1. Germline-derived CDR1 and CDR2 are SGHDN and FVKESK. V lost 4 bases and J lost 5; bases outside the gene matches: 16. This CDR3 contains 18 residues. The CDR3 sequence: CASSPRGQGARRDNEQFF. CDR3 bases: TGTGCCAGCAGCCCCCGCGGGCAGGGGGCAAGAAGAGACAATGAGCAGTTCTTC.

The chain has TRBV9 and TRBJ2-7, with D perhaps being TRBD1 or TRBD2 (5 bases each). The CDR3 spans 15 residues. Trimming removed 3 bases from V and 3 bases from J, with 16 bases in between. Looked up from germline, CDR1 is SGDLS and CDR2 is YYNGEE. In DNA form, the CDR3 reads TGTGCCAGCAGCGAGGATCTGGGACCCATCTACGAGCAGTACTTC. This gives the protein CASSEDLGPIYEQYF.

This chain uses TRBV7-9 with TRBJ2-7; 7 nucleotides line up with TRBD2. Germline assignment: CDR1 SEHNR and CDR2 FQNEAQ (reference sequence). Losses at the gene ends were 3 bases for V and 2 bases for J; bases not matched to a gene: 7. The CDR3 totals 15 residues. CDR3 nucleotide sequence: TGTGCCAGCAGCTTCAGGCGGGAGAAGGCCTACGAGCAGTACTTC. Translating it yields CASSFRREKAYEQYF. The full variable domain, in which reference TRBV7-9 and TRBJ2-7 provide the parts outside the CDR3, is DTGVSQNPRHKITKRGQNVTFRCDPISEHNRLYWYRQTLGQGPEFLTYFQNEAQLEKSRLLSDRFSAERPKGSFSTLEIQRTEQGDSAMYLCASSFRREKAYEQYFGPGTRLTVT.